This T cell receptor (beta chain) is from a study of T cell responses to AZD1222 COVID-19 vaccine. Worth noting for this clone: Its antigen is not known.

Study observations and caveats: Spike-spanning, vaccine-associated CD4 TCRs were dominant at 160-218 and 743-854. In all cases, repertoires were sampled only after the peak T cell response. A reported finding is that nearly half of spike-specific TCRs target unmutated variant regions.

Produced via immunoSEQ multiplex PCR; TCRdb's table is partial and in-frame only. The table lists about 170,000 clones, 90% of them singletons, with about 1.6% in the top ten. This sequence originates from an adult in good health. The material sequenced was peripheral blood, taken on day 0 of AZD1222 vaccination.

CDR3 protein: CASSPGDTSNQPQHF. The CDR3 DNA reads TGTGCCAGCAGCCCTGGGGATACTAGCAATCAGCCCCAGCATTTT. The gene calls are TRBV7-9 and TRBJ1-5, with D unresolved. Germline CDR1 is SEHNR and CDR2 is FQNEAQ (reference sequence). The CDR3 is 15 amino acids. Trimming took 5 bases from V and 0 from J, leaving 11 bases between them.